This TCR beta chain is from a study of early T cells in non-severe SARS-CoV-2 infection. Deletions cut 3 bases from V and 1 base from J, with 6 bases between. The CDR3 loop spans 14 amino acids. In germline, CDR1 is SGHAT, CDR2 FQNNGV. MiXCR, run by TCRdb on the 5' RACE reads, gives a single entry per CDR3 protein. The sample records about 83,000 distinct CDR3 sequences, 10% being singletons. This receptor was obtained from an adult who was a healthcare worker with PCR-confirmed SARS-CoV-2 infection or an uninfected control (not recorded which). The J gene is TRBJ2-2, the V gene TRBV11-2; TRBD2 might be the D (5 bases). Sequenced material: whole blood, taken at baseline. CDR3 loop: CASSFSGNTGELFF. The CDR3 coding sequence is TGTGCCAGCAGCTTCAGCGGGAACACCGGGGAGCTGTTTTTT.